The 26 T cell receptor beta chains presented below share a single source sample, sequenced in a study of human T cells and chemical hapten exposure. Time point given: patch test 3, about 24 weeks after DPC sensitization. Treatment indicated: therapeutic diphenylcyclopropenone sensitization with weekly scalp DPC. Unfractionated whole blood yielded the extracted total RNA. Via MiXCR, TCRdb re-called the RACE reads, giving one row per CDR3 protein. The sample consists of roughly 38,000 distinct CDR3 sequences, roughly 9.5% of them appearing once. Sample: whole blood, taken in connection with sensitization to the hapten diphenylcyclopropenone (DPC). The receptors originated from a man in his fifties with alopecia areata. Some clones in this sample may be carry-over from other donors' samples.

In its sample, this clonotype was seen many times. CDR3 bases: TGTGCCAGCAGTCCACACCGGCTTGGGGAGCAGTACTTC. As protein: CASSPHRLGEQYF. This rearrangement joins TRBV27 to TRBJ2-7, with unresolved D. V was clipped by 5 bases and J by 7 bases, with 15 bases between them. This CDR3 has 13 residues. Germline V gene data show CDR1 as MNHEY and CDR2 as SMNVEV (reference sequence).

This chain joins TRBV12-3 or TRBV12-4 and TRBJ2-7, with 7 bases identical to TRBD1. With V trimmed by 7 bases and J by 10 bases, 16 bases remained unmatched. This CDR3 is 14 amino acids long. In DNA, the CDR3 is TGTGCCAGCACCGAGCCCCAAGACAGGGTTAGACAGTACTTC. Translated, it gives CASTEPQDRVRQYF.

This clonotype was observed many times. The J gene is TRBJ2-1, the V gene TRBV2; D remains unclear. This CDR3 region has 15 residues. CDR1 and CDR2 (germline): SNHLY, FYNNEI. The V and J ends lost 4 bases and 8 bases respectively, with 18 bases between them. This CDR3 reads CASSVLEPGMDEQFF. The CDR3 nucleotides read TGTGCCAGCAGTGTTTTAGAACCCGGAATGGATGAGCAGTTCTTC.

This clonotype was detected ten times or more. This rearrangement joins TRBV2 to TRBJ2-7; the match to TRBD2 covers 8 bases. Germline V gene sequence: CDR1 SNHLY, CDR2 FYNNEI. This CDR3 contains 15 residues. With 6 bases clipped from V and 5 bases from J, the junction kept 12 bases outside the gene matches. CDR3 amino acids: CASRQRRTSPHEQYF. The CDR3 DNA is TGTGCCAGCAGGCAGCGGAGGACTAGCCCCCACGAGCAGTACTTC.

This clonotype was recorded many times. The rearrangement links TRBV24-1 to TRBJ2-1, with TRBD1 as a possible D gene (6 bases). The CDR3 is 16 amino acids. The germline V and J ends were trimmed by 1 base and 1 base, with 10 bases remaining between them. Germline loops: CDR1 KGHDR, CDR2 SFDVKD. DNA for the CDR3: TGTGCCACCAGTGATTTTACAGGGTGGTCCTACAATGAGCAGTTCTTC. It codes for CATSDFTGWSYNEQFF.

Many counts were recorded for this clonotype. The chain couples TRBV6-6 to TRBJ2-3; 8 bases are shared with TRBD1. The CDR3 is made up of 15 amino acids. Germline lookup yields CDR1 MNHNY and CDR2 SVGAGI (reference sequence). Trimming cost V 5 bases and J 4 bases; bases outside gene matches: 8. CDR3 DNA: TGTGCCAGCAGTCCCGGACAGGGTGGTGCAGATACGCAGTATTTT. Translating gives CASSPGQGGADTQYF.

This clonotype was observed at least ten times. This chain links TRBV27 with TRBJ2-5; D is unclear. Trimming took off 5 bases at V and 3 bases at J, with 13 bases between the two ends. Germline CDR1 reads MNHEY; CDR2 reads SMNVEV (reference sequence). The CDR3 has 14 residues. DNA for the CDR3: TGTGCCAGCAGTCGGTCGGCTACCGAAGAGACCCAGTACTTC. It is translated as CASSRSATEETQYF.

This clonotype was counted a few times. This chain connects TRBV7-9 to TRBJ1-2, with D tentatively TRBD1 (5 bases). Germline CDR1 reads SEHNR; CDR2 reads FQNEAQ (reference sequence). This CDR3 has 13 amino acids. V shed 3 bases and J shed 5 bases, with 10 bases lying between them. CDR3 in amino acids: CASSLGPKYGYTF. Here the CDR3 DNA reads TGTGCCAGCAGCTTGGGACCGAAGTATGGCTACACCTTC.

This clonotype was seen ten or more times. The chain uses TRBV7-2 and TRBJ2-6; maybe TRBD1 (6 bases). CDR1 is SGHTA and CDR2 is FQGNSA in the germline V gene. The CDR3 is 16 residues long. Between the trimmed V and J ends, which lost 1 base and 3 bases, there was a span of 10 bases. The DNA for the CDR3 is TGTGCCAGCAGCTTAGGGCAGGGGTATGGGGCCAACGTCCTGACTTTC. Its translation is CASSLGQGYGANVLTF.

There are many counts of this clonotype. This rearrangement joins TRBV28 to TRBJ1-2; tentative D call: TRBD1 (5 bases). CDR1 is MDHEN and CDR2 is SYDVKM in the germline V gene. The CDR3 runs 12 residues. Trimming shortened V by 5 bases and J by 5 bases, and 9 bases separated the two germline ends. In nucleotides, the CDR3 is TGTGCCAGCAGTCCAGGGAGTTATGGCTACACCTTC. Translating it yields CASSPGSYGYTF.

This clonotype occurred many times. V and J are TRBV6-5 and TRBJ1-4, with D maybe TRBD1 (6 bases). The CDR3 has 14 amino acids. V shed 6 bases and J shed 7 bases, with 15 bases lying between them. Germline V gene data show CDR1 as MNHEY and CDR2 as SVGAGI. CDR3 region: CASRTGQISEKLFF. Written as DNA, the CDR3 is TGTGCCAGCAGAACCGGACAGATTTCTGAAAAACTGTTTTTT.

The rearrangement links TRBV3-1 to TRBJ1-5; D remains unclear. Trimming took off 4 bases at V and 3 bases at J, with 13 bases between the two ends. CDR1 and CDR2 from the germline V gene are LGHDT and YNNKEL (reference sequence). There are 15 residues in the CDR3. CDR3 coding DNA: TGTGCCAGCAGCCCCGGCCCACCTCCCAATCAGCCCCAGCATTTT. Translation: CASSPGPPPNQPQHF.

This clonotype was found many times. The chain couples TRBV29-1 to TRBJ1-5; D remains unclear. This CDR3 has 13 amino acids. The ends were cut back, 7 bases at V and 3 bases at J, with 13 bases in the middle. The V gene's germline CDR1 is SQVTM and CDR2 ANQGSEA. The CDR3: CSGSKGANQPQHF. CDR3 in DNA: TGCAGCGGTTCCAAGGGCGCCAATCAGCCCCAGCATTTT.

This clonotype was counted at least ten times. V is TRBV30 and J is TRBJ1-4, with D maybe TRBD1 (5 bases). V shed 3 bases and J shed 5 bases, with 16 bases lying between them. Per germline, CDR1 GTSNPN and CDR2 SVGIG (reference sequence). The CDR3 consists of 15 residues. CDR3 region: CAWSGIQAGNEKLFF. CDR3 bases: TGTGCCTGGAGCGGGATACAGGCGGGGAATGAAAAACTGTTTTTT.

This rearrangement joins TRBV6-1 to TRBJ1-1; D call uncertain. Germline V lookup: CDR1 MNHNS, CDR2 SASEGT. V lost 4 bases to trimming and J lost 0 bases, with 6 bases between them. CDR3 size: 13 residues. The CDR3 region has the DNA TGTGCCAGCAGTGCCCTGATGAACACTGAAGCTTTCTTT. As protein: CASSALMNTEAFF.

The J gene is TRBJ2-1, the V gene TRBV4-1; no reliable D call. Germline-derived CDR1 and CDR2 are MGHRA and YSYEKL. The CDR3 spans 17 residues. V was cut by 0 bases and J by 4 bases, with 16 bases left in between. CDR3 loop: CASSQDTRASLYNEQFF. The CDR3 DNA sequence: TGCGCCAGCAGCCAAGATACCCGTGCCTCGCTTTACAATGAGCAGTTCTTC.

This chain connects TRBV28 to TRBJ2-2, with D perhaps matching TRBD2 (6 bases). V was cut by 3 bases and J by 3 bases, with 17 bases left in between. The CDR3 is made up of 17 amino acids. Germline V gene lookup returns CDR1 MDHEN and CDR2 SYDVKM. The CDR3 DNA reads TGTGCCAGCAGTTTTGTCGGTCTAGCGAGCGACACCGGGGAGCTGTTTTTT. Encoded protein: CASSFVGLASDTGELFF.

This clonotype has ten or more counts. V usage is TRBV7-3 and J usage is TRBJ2-1, with 7 positions matching TRBD1. With 5 bases clipped from V and 0 bases from J, the junction kept 4 bases outside the gene matches. Germline CDR1 and CDR2: SGHTA and FQGTGA. The CDR3 spans 15 residues. The DNA of the CDR3 is TGTGCCAGCAGCCTGGACAGGAACTCCTACAATGAGCAGTTCTTC. Protein: CASSLDRNSYNEQFF.

This clonotype was counted ten times or more. The chain joins TRBV28 to TRBJ2-2; no clear D. Germline CDR1 and CDR2: MDHEN and SYDVKM. CDR3 size: 12 residues. V was pared by 6 bases and J by 4 bases, with 6 bases between. This chain's CDR3 is CASRERTGELFF. The CDR3 DNA reads TGTGCCAGCAGGGAGCGCACCGGGGAGCTGTTTTTT.

The chain links TRBV24-1 to TRBJ2-1; no clear D gene. In germline, CDR1 is KGHDR, CDR2 SFDVKD. Trimming removed 5 bases at V and 1 base at J, with 11 bases between. CDR3 length: 15 amino acids. The CDR3 nucleotides read TGTGCCACCAGTGTTGGCGACTCATCCTACAATGAGCAGTTCTTC. Its translation: CATSVGDSSYNEQFF.

This clonotype was observed many times. This chain joins TRBV6-2 or TRBV6-3 and TRBJ2-5, with a tentative D call TRBD2 (5 bases). V was shortened by 0 bases and J by 0 bases, with 8 bases between the two germline ends. The CDR3 has 15 residues. Looked up from germline, CDR1 is MNHEY and CDR2 is SVGEGT. The CDR3 loop reads CASSYSGDNQETQYF. Here the CDR3 DNA reads TGTGCCAGCAGTTACTCGGGAGACAACCAAGAGACCCAGTACTTC.

This rearrangement joins TRBV10-3 to TRBJ2-2, with a weak D call TRBD1 (6 bases). CDR1 is ENHRY and CDR2 is SYGVKD in the germline V gene. The CDR3 has 12 amino acids. V was shortened by 8 bases and J by 5 bases, with 9 bases between the two germline ends. In DNA form, the CDR3 reads TGTGCCATCCACAGGGATACCGGGGAGCTGTTTTTT. Protein: CAIHRDTGELFF.

The chain links TRBV2 to TRBJ2-7; perhaps TRBD1 as D (5 bases). V was pared by 6 bases and J by 4 bases, with 10 bases between. The germline V gene encodes CDR1 SNHLY and CDR2 FYNNEI. The CDR3 contains 12 residues. The CDR3 protein is CASSLRQYEQYF. The CDR3, as DNA: TGTGCCAGCAGCCTAAGACAGTACGAGCAGTACTTC.

This clonotype was picked up one time. The V and J genes are TRBV6-2 or TRBV6-3 and TRBJ2-3; no clear D. V shed 7 bases and J shed 1 base, with 12 bases lying between them. CDR3 length: 14 residues. Per the germline V gene, CDR1 is MNHEY and CDR2 is SVGEGT. This chain's CDR3 is CASIPGAGTDTQYF. CDR3 in DNA: TGTGCCAGCATTCCCGGAGCCGGCACAGATACGCAGTATTTT.

The rearrangement links TRBV25-1 to TRBJ1-2, with D perhaps matching TRBD1 (6 bases). The V gene lost 3 bases and the J gene lost 4 bases, with 6 bases spanning the gap. The CDR3 has 12 amino acids. Germline-derived CDR1 and CDR2 are MGHDK and SYGVNS. The CDR3 sequence is CASSDRGYGYTF. DNA of the CDR3: TGTGCCAGCAGTGACAGGGGCTATGGCTACACCTTC.

The V gene is TRBV5-1, the J gene TRBJ2-6; tentatively, D is TRBD1 (6 bases). The germline V gene encodes CDR1 SGHRS and CDR2 YFSETQ. CDR3 length: 16 amino acids. V lost 4 bases to trimming and J lost 0 bases, with 11 bases between them. The CDR3 DNA is TGCGCCAGCAGCCAAGGACAGACCTCTGGGGCCAACGTCCTGACTTTC. The encoded protein is CASSQGQTSGANVLTF.